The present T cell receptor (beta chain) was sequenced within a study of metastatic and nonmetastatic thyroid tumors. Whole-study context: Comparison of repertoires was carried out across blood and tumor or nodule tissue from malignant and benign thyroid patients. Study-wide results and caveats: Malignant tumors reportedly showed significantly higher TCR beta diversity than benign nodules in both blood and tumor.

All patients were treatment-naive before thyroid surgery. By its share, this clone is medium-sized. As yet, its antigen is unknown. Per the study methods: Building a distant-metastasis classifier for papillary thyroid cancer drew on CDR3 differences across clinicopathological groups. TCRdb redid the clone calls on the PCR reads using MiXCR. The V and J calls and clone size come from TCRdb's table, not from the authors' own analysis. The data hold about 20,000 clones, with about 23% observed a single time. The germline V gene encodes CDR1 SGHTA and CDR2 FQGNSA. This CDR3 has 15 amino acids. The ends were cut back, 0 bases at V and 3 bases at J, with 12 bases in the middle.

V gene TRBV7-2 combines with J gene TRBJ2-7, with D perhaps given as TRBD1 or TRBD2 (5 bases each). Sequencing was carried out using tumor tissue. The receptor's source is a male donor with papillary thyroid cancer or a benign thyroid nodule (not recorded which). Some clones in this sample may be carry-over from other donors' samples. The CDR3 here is CASSLAGTANYEQYF. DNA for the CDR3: TGTGCCAGCAGCTTAGCAGGGACGGCCAACTACGAGCAGTACTTC. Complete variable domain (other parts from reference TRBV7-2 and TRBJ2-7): GAGVSQSPSNKVTEKGKDVELRCDPISGHTALYWYRQSLGQGLEFLIYFQGNSAPDKSGLPSDRFSAERTGGSVSTLTIQRTQQEDSAVYLCASSLAGTANYEQYFGPGTRLTVT.